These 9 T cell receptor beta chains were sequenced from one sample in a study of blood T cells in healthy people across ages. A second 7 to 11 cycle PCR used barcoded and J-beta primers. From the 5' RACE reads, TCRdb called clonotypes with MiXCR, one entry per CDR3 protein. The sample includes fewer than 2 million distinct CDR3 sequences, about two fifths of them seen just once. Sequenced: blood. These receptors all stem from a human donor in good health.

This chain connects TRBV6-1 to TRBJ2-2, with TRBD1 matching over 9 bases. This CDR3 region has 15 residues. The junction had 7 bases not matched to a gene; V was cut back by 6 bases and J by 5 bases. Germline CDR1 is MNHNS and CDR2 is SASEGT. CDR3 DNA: TGTGCCAGCAGATGGGACAGGGCCGGGACCGGGGAGCTGTTTTTT. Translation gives CASRWDRAGTGELFF.

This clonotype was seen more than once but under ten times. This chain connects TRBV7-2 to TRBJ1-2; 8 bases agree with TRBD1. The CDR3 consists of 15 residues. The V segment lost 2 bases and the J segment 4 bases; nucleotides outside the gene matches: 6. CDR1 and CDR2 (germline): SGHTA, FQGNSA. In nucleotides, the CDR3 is TGTGCCAGCAGCTTACATGGGGACAGGCCCTATGGCTACACCTTC. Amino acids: CASSLHGDRPYGYTF.

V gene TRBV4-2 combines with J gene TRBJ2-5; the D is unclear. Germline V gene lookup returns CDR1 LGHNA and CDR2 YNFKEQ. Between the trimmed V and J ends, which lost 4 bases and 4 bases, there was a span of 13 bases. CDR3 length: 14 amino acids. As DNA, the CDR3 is TGTGCCAGCAGCCCAGCTCATATGACAGAGACCCAGTACTTC. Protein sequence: CASSPAHMTETQYF.

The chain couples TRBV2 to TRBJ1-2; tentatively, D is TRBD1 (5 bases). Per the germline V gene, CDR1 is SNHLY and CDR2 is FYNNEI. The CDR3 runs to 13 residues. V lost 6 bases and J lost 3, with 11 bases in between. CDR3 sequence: CASSRGRDYGYTF. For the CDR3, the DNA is TGTGCCAGCAGCCGGGGACGGGACTATGGCTACACCTTC.

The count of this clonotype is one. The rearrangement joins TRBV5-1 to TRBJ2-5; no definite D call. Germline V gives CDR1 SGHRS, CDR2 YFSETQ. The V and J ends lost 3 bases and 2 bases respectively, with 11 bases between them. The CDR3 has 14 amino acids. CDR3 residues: CASSSTQSQETQYF. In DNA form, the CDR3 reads TGCGCCAGCAGCTCGACTCAATCACAAGAGACCCAGTACTTC. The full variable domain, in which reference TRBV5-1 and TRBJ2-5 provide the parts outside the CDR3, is KAGVTQTPRYLIKTRGQQVTLSCSPISGHRSVSWYQQTPGQGLQFLFEYFSETQRNKGNFPGRFSGRQFSNSRSEMNVSTLELGDSALYLCASSSTQSQETQYFGPGTRLLVL.

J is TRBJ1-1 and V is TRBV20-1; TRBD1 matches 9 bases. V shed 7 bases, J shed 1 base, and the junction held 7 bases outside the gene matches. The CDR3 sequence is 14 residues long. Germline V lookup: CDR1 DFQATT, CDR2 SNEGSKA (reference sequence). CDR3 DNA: TGCAGTGTCCCGACAGGGGGGTCGAACACTGAAGCTTTCTTT. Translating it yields CSVPTGGSNTEAFF.

The CDR3 bases are TGTGCCAGCAGTGCCAAAGGGCTATCGGGCGGAAGCGAAAAACTGTTTTTT. Translating it yields CASSAKGLSGGSEKLFF. The chain combines TRBV6-1 with TRBJ1-4; D ambiguous. Germline values: CDR1 MNHNS, CDR2 SASEGT. Trimming pared 4 bases from V and 8 bases from J, leaving 23 bases between. This CDR3 contains 17 residues.

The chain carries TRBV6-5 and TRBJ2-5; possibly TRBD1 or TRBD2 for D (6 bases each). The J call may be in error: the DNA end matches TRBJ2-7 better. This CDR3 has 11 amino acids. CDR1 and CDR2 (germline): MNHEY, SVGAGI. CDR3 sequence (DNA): TGTGCCAGCGGGGGGCCAACCGAGCAGTACTTC. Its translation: CASGGPTEQYF.

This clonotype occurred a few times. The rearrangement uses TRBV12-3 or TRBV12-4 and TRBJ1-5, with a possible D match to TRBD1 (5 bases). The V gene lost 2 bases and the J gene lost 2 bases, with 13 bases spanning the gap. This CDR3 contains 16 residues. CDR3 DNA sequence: TGTGCCAGCAGTTTACAGGGAACCTATGGCAATCAGCCCCAGCATTTT. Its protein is CASSLQGTYGNQPQHF.